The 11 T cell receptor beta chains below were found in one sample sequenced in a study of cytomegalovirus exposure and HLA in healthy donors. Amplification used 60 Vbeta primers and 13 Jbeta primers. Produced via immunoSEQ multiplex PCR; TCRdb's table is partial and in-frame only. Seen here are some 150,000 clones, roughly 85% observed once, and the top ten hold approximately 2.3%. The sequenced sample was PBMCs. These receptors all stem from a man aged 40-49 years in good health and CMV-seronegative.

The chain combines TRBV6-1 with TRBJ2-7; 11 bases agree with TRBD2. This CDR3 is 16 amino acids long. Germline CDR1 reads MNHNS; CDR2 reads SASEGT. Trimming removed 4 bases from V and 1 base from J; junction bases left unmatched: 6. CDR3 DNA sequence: TGTGCCAGCAGTGGTTTAGCGGGGGGGGTTTCCTACGAGCAGTACTTC. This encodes CASSGLAGGVSYEQYF.

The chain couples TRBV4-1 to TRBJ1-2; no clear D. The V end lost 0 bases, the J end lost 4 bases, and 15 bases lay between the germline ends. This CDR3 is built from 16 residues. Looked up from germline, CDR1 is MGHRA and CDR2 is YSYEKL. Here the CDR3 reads CASSQEVQGAPYGYTF. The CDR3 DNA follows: TGCGCCAGCAGCCAAGAAGTTCAAGGAGCTCCCTATGGCTACACCTTC.

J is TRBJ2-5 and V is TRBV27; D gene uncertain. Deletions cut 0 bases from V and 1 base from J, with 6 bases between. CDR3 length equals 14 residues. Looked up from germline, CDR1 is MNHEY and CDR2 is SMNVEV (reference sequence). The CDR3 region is CASSLSAVQETQYF. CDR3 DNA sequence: TGTGCCAGCAGTTTATCGGCAGTCCAAGAGACCCAGTACTTC.

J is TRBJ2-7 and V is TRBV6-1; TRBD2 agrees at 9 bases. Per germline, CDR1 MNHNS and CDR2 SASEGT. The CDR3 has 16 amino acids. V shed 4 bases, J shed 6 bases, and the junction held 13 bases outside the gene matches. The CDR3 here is CASSAVAGAVLGEQYF. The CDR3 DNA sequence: TGTGCCAGCAGTGCAGTAGCGGGAGCCGTACTAGGCGAGCAGTACTTC.

The CDR3 region is CASSPGLSSGNEQYF. CDR3 in DNA: TGTGCCAGCTCACCGGGGTTGTCTAGCGGGAACGAGCAGTACTTC. The rearrangement links TRBV18 to TRBJ2-7; 9 bases line up with TRBD2. Germline V lookup: CDR1 KGHSH, CDR2 LQKENI. The V gene end was trimmed by 3 bases and the J gene end by 5 bases; junction bases not matched to a gene: 8. The CDR3 is 15 residues long.

CDR3 in amino acids: CASSLSQGFSYGYTF. As DNA, the CDR3 is TGCGCCAGCAGCTTGTCGCAGGGTTTTTCCTATGGCTACACCTTC. The chain is built from TRBV5-1 and TRBJ1-2, with a tentative D call TRBD1 (5 bases). V lost 1 base, J lost 4 bases, and 14 bases lay in between. The CDR3 runs to 15 residues. Germline lookup yields CDR1 SGHRS and CDR2 YFSETQ.

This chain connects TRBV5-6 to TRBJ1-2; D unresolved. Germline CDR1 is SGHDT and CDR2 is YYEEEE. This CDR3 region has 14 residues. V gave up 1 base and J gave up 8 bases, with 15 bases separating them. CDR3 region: CASSLSPSRGGYTF. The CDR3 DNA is TGTGCCAGCAGCTTGTCCCCGAGCAGAGGGGGCTACACCTTC. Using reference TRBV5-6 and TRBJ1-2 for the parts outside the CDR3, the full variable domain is DAGVTQSPTHLIKTRGQQVTLRCSPKSGHDTVSWYQQALGQGPQFIFQYYEEEERQRGNFPDRFSGHQFPNYSSELNVNALLLGDSALYLCASSLSPSRGGYTFGSGTRLTVV.

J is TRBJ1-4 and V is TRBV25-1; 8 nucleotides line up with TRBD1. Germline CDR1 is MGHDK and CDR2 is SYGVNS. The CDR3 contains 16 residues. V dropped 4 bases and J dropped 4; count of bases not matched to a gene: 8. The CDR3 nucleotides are TGTGCCAGCAGTGTCATTCAGGGGGCCTTTAATGAAAAACTGTTTTTT. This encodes CASSVIQGAFNEKLFF.

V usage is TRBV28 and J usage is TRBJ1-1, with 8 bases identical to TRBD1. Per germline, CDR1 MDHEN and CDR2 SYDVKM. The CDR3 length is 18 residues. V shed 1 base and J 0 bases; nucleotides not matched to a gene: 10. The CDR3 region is CASSLYGQGYKLNTEAFF. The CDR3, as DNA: TGTGCCAGCAGTTTATACGGACAGGGCTATAAACTGAACACTGAAGCTTTCTTT.

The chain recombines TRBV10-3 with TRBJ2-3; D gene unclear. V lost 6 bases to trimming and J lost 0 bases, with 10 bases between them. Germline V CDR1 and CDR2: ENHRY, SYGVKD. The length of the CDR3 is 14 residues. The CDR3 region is CAISPRSSTDTQYF. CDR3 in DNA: TGTGCCATCAGCCCTAGGTCTAGCACAGATACGCAGTATTTT.

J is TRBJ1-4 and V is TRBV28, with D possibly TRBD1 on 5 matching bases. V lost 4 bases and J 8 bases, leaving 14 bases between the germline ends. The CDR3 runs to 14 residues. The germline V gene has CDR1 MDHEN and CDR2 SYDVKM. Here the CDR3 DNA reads TGTGCCAGCAGTTCAACGGGGGTGGACGAAAAACTGTTTTTT. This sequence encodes CASSSTGVDEKLFF.